These 4 T cell receptor beta chains originate from one sample sequenced in a study of blood T cells in healthy people across ages. Using a J-beta primer mix together with a sample-barcoded 5' primer, a second PCR was run for about 6 to 11 cycles. TCRdb passed the 5' RACE reads through MiXCR, listing each CDR3 protein once. This sample yields more than 1,000,000 distinct CDR3 sequences, of which roughly a quarter are seen a single time; approximately 0.71% belongs to the top ten. These same records also appear under a second study, on T cells of mothers and their children.

The sequencing sample was made of blood. These receptors all come from a girl aged 2-10 years in good health.

This clonotype was seen a few times. V is TRBV12-3 or TRBV12-4 and J is TRBJ1-4, with TRBD1 identical over 7 bases. V lost 7 bases, J lost 6 bases, and 11 bases stayed unmatched. There are 15 residues in the CDR3. Here the CDR3 reads CASTKSTGVDEKLFF. For the CDR3, the DNA is TGTGCCAGCACCAAATCCACAGGGGTTGATGAAAAACTGTTTTTT.

This clonotype occurred a few times. V gene TRBV6-2 or TRBV6-3 combines with J gene TRBJ2-7; D uncertain. The V end lost 5 bases, the J end lost 6 bases, and 14 bases lay between the germline ends. Germline V lookup: CDR1 MNHEY, CDR2 SVGEGT. The CDR3 runs 13 residues. CDR3 in amino acids: CASSLRLSVEQYF. The CDR3 coding sequence is TGTGCCAGCAGTCTCCGGCTATCCGTCGAGCAGTACTTC.

The chain recombines TRBV28 with TRBJ1-4; D is uncertain. The CDR3 sequence is 14 residues long. Trimming removed 3 bases at V and 10 bases at J, with 15 bases between. The germline V gene has CDR1 MDHEN and CDR2 SYDVKM. The CDR3 DNA reads TGTGCCAGCAGTTTCTCCGGGGTAAACGGAAAACTGTTTTTT. It specifies CASSFSGVNGKLFF.

The V call is TRBV5-1, the J call TRBJ2-7; D remains ambiguous. CDR3 length equals 14 residues. Deletions cut 0 bases from V and 3 bases from J, with 10 bases between. Germline CDR1 SGHRS, CDR2 YFSETQ. CDR3 amino acids: CASSLEAQSYEQYF. DNA of the CDR3: TGCGCCAGCAGCTTGGAGGCCCAAAGCTACGAGCAGTACTTC.